This T cell receptor (beta chain) was found in a study of cytomegalovirus exposure and HLA in healthy donors. Study-wide findings and caveats: A later analysis by the authors found several of the most significant clusters apparently linked to common viral pathogens. Reportedly, HLA-A and HLA-B alleles of most subjects were accurately predicted from TCR beta.

In its sample, this clone was seen a few times. The antigen remains undetermined. PCR amplification relied on 60 Vbeta primers (plus 13 Jbeta primers). Data came from immunoSEQ multiplex PCR; TCRdb stores just in-frame clones and leaves some out. Of around 120,000 clones detected, around four fifths appear once; the ten largest clones hold 5.5% to 7%. The sequenced material came from PBMCs. The origin of this receptor is a middle-aged woman in good health and CMV-seropositive.

CDR3 loop: CASSETSGRAGTQYF. The CDR3 DNA reads as TGCGCCAGCAGTGAAACTAGCGGGAGGGCCGGGACGCAGTATTTT. The genes are TRBV10-2 and TRBJ2-3; TRBD2 matches at 13 bases. J was trimmed by 9 bases and V by 3 bases; bases with no gene match: 6. From germline, CDR1 is WSHSY and CDR2 SAAADI. This CDR3 has 15 amino acids.